Listed below are T cell receptor beta chains from one sample, sequenced in a study of blood T cell repertoires in COVID-19. The data were produced by immunoSEQ multiplex PCR, yet TCRdb's version contains in-frame clones alone and is incomplete. The sample lists around 60,000 clones; 70% to 90% were seen once. The sequenced material came from peripheral blood. These receptors came from a man aged 65-85 years with acute or convalescent COVID-19. CDR3s include the opening cysteine and the closing phenylalanine or tryptophan. A D gene is named only where the DNA matches it firmly. Rows give clone size only sometimes, using once, few, many, or a class for an expanded clone.

d_gene	v_gene	abundance	j_gene	CDR3nt	CDR3aa
.	TRBV27	once	TRBJ1-6	TGTGCCAGCAGTCTTCTGGGCCGGTATCCACCCCTCCACTTT	CASSLLGRYPPLHF
TRBD2	TRBV7-9	.	TRBJ2-2	TGTGCCAGCAGCTTAACGTCTAGCGGGGCGAGCACCGGGGAGCTGTTTTTT	CASSLTSSGASTGELFF
TRBD2	TRBV9	once	TRBJ2-5	TGTGCCAGCAGCGTGGGACTAGCCTCACAAGAGACCCAGTACTTC	CASSVGLASQETQYF
.	TRBV9	.	TRBJ1-3	TGTGCCAGCAGCGCATCGGTGGTGGTGTCAGGCTCTGGAAACACCATATATTTT	CASSASVVVSGSGNTIYF
TRBD1	TRBV30	.	TRBJ2-7	TGTGCCTGGAGTGTTTGGGGGACAGGGGGCTCCTACGAGCAGTACTTC	CAWSVWGTGGSYEQYF
.	TRBV3-1/TRBV3-2	.	TRBJ1-1	TGTGCCAGCAGCCAGTCAAATGAAGCTTTCTTT	CASSQSNEAFF
TRBD1	TRBV29-1	few	TRBJ1-2	TGCAGCGTTGAAGATCGGCAGGGGGGCAGTCCCTATGGCTACACCTTC	CSVEDRQGGSPYGYTF
.	TRBV7-2	.	TRBJ2-2	TGTGCCAGCAGCTTAGGCAGGGTTGGAGGGGAGCTGTTTTTT	CASSLGRVGGELFF
TRBD1	TRBV18	.	TRBJ1-2	TGTGCCAGCTCACCTATGGACAGGGCCTACTATGGCTACACCTTC	CASSPMDRAYYGYTF
.	TRBV18	.	TRBJ1-1	TGTGCCAGCTCACCACTTGATCCGGGAGCCAACACTGAAGCTTTCTTT	CASSPLDPGANTEAFF
TRBD1	TRBV6-5	.	TRBJ1-1	TGTGCCAGTTGGGGACAGGGTCGCACTGAAGCTTTCTTT	CASWGQGRTEAFF
.	TRBV2	.	TRBJ1-4	TGTGCCAGCAGTGAAGACGGGGCAACTAATGAAAAACTGTTTTTT	CASSEDGATNEKLFF
TRBD1	TRBV12-3/TRBV12-4	.	TRBJ1-5	TGTGCCAGCAGTATGGACAGGGATCAGCCCCAGCATTTT	CASSMDRDQPQHF
TRBD1	TRBV3-1/TRBV3-2	.	TRBJ1-6	TGTGCCAGCAGCCAGCGGACAGGTTATAATTCACCCCTCCACTTT	CASSQRTGYNSPLHF
.	TRBV7-2	.	TRBJ1-4	TGTGCCAGCAGCCCGGCGGGGGCTAATGAAAAACTGTTTTTT	CASSPAGANEKLFF
TRBD1	TRBV6-5	.	TRBJ2-3	TGTGCCAGCAGGATGGACAGGCGGACAGATACGCAGTATTTT	CASRMDRRTDTQYF
.	TRBV30	.	TRBJ2-7	TGTGCCTGGAGTGTAGGACGGAGGAAGGATTACGAGCAGTACTTC	CAWSVGRRKDYEQYF
.	TRBV18	once	TRBJ2-6	TGTGCCAGCTCATCCAGCGAGTCTGGGGCCAACGTCCTGACTTTC	CASSSSESGANVLTF
TRBD1	TRBV7-9	.	TRBJ1-1	TGTGCCAGCAGCTTTTATCTGGCCGGGACAGGGGACACTGAAGCTTTCTTT	CASSFYLAGTGDTEAFF
.	TRBV29-1	.	TRBJ1-1	TGCAGCGTTGAACGGGTGGCGGACACTGAAGCTTTCTTT	CSVERVADTEAFF
TRBD2	TRBV6-2/TRBV6-3	.	TRBJ2-3	TGTGCCAGCAGTTATGAGATTGCGGGGGGAACAGATACGCAGTATTTT	CASSYEIAGGTDTQYF
.	TRBV6-2/TRBV6-3	.	TRBJ2-7	TGTGCCAGCAGCCTACAGGGTTCCGTCTACGAGCAGTACTTC	CASSLQGSVYEQYF
TRBD1	TRBV29-1	.	TRBJ2-2	TGCAGCGTTAGGACCCTTGGGACAGGGGCCGGGGAGCTGTTTTTT	CSVRTLGTGAGELFF
.	TRBV6-1	.	TRBJ1-1	TGTGCCAGCAGTGAACCCGCCCGCGGGAACACTGAAGCTTTCTTT	CASSEPARGNTEAFF
.	TRBV2	few	TRBJ1-2	TGTGCCAGCAGTGAAGGGCGGGGCCTGGTTCTGGACTACACCTTC	CASSEGRGLVLDYTF
.	TRBV7-6	.	TRBJ1-1	TGTGCCAGCAGCTATACAGGGTTAAACACTGAAGCTTTCTTT	CASSYTGLNTEAFF
.	TRBV5-1	.	TRBJ2-1	TGCGCCAGCAGCTTGAACGACAGGCTCTCCTACAATGAGCAGTTCTTC	CASSLNDRLSYNEQFF
.	TRBV4-3	once	TRBJ2-7	TGCGCCAGCAGCCAAGATAATAAGGGGCCCTCTTTTTCCGAGCAGTACTTC	CASSQDNKGPSFSEQYF
TRBD1	TRBV7-2	.	TRBJ1-2	TGTGCCAGCAGCTCCACAGGGGGCTGGGGCTACACCTTC	CASSSTGGWGYTF
TRBD1	TRBV2	few	TRBJ1-6	TGTGCCAGCAGGCTAACAGGGGGCGGGACTAATTCACCCCTCCACTTT	CASRLTGGGTNSPLHF
TRBD1	TRBV6-5	.	TRBJ2-2	TGTGCCAGCAGCCTGACACAGGGGGGAACCGGGGAGCTGTTTTTT	CASSLTQGGTGELFF
.	TRBV24-1	.	TRBJ1-2	TGTGCCACCAGTGCAGGGTGGGATGGCTACACCTTC	CATSAGWDGYTF
TRBD1	TRBV5-4	.	TRBJ1-2	TGTGCCAGCAGAGCTCCGGGACAGGGCAGAGGCTACACCTTC	CASRAPGQGRGYTF
.	TRBV4-2	.	TRBJ1-6	TGTGCCAGCAGCCAAGCAAATTCACCCCTCCACTTT	CASSQANSPLHF
.	TRBV6-5	.	TRBJ2-7	TGTGCCAGCAGCCCAAAAGGGGCATACGAGCAGTACTTC	CASSPKGAYEQYF
.	TRBV5-4	once	TRBJ2-2	TGTGCCAGCAGCCCTCCGACAGGGAACACCGGGGAGCTGTTTTTT	CASSPPTGNTGELFF
TRBD1	TRBV15	.	TRBJ1-5	TGTGCCACCAGCAGAGCCAGGGGGGTTCGGCAGCCCCAGCATTTT	CATSRARGVRQPQHF
.	TRBV27	.	TRBJ1-1	TGTGCCAGCAGTTACAGGGCCCACACTGAAGCTTTCTTT	CASSYRAHTEAFF
TRBD1	TRBV4-1	.	TRBJ2-2	TGCGCCAGCAGCCAAGACAGGGGGAGCACCGGGGAGCTGTTTTTT	CASSQDRGSTGELFF
.	TRBV5-4	.	TRBJ1-5	TGTGCCAGCAGCCAGGGTCCGCATAGCAATCAGCCCCAGCATTTT	CASSQGPHSNQPQHF
TRBD1	TRBV7-9	.	TRBJ2-7	TGTGCCAGCAGTTTCGGGACAGGGGGCAACTCCTACGAGCAGTACTTC	CASSFGTGGNSYEQYF
.	TRBV19	few	TRBJ1-2	TGTGCCAGTAGTATAGTGACAAGTAACTATGGCTACACCTTC	CASSIVTSNYGYTF
.	TRBV4-2	.	TRBJ2-7	TGTGCCAGCAGCCAAGGGGCAGGGTTGTACGAGCAGTACTTC	CASSQGAGLYEQYF
TRBD2	TRBV28	once	TRBJ2-1	TGTGCCAGCAGCTTCTCCAGCGGGGGCTACAATGAGCAGTTCTTC	CASSFSSGGYNEQFF
TRBD1	TRBV5-3	few	TRBJ1-2	TGTGCCAGACCGCCGGACAGGGTATATGGCTACACCTTC	CARPPDRVYGYTF
TRBD1	TRBV6-2/TRBV6-3	.	TRBJ2-7	TGTGCCAGCAGTCTAGGACAGGGCGTTGGGCAGTACTTC	CASSLGQGVGQYF
.	TRBV6-6	.	TRBJ2-1	TGTGCCAGCAGTCCCGAAGGCTACCGGGGATCCTACAATGAGCAGTTCTTC	CASSPEGYRGSYNEQFF
.	TRBV5-4	.	TRBJ1-2	TGTGCCAGCAGCCCACCAGGGTCGGTCTATGGCTACACCTTC	CASSPPGSVYGYTF
TRBD2	TRBV3-1/TRBV3-2	few	TRBJ2-5	TGTGCCAGCAGCCAAGTACGGGGGGGCCGAGGGACCCAGTACTTC	CASSQVRGGRGTQYF
TRBD2	TRBV27	.	TRBJ2-3	TGTGCCAGCAGTTTATTGGGTTTCGGACTAGCGGGGTCGGCGGATACGCAGTATTTT	CASSLLGFGLAGSADTQYF
.	TRBV6-2/TRBV6-3	.	TRBJ2-1	TGTGCCAGCAGTTACGCGGGGTCGGGATACAATGAGCAGTTCTTC	CASSYAGSGYNEQFF
.	TRBV10-3	.	TRBJ1-1	TGTGCCATTGGGGGTGAGGGGGACACTGAAGCTTTCTTT	CAIGGEGDTEAFF
TRBD1	TRBV2	.	TRBJ2-3	TGTGCCACATTCCCGCCGGACAGGGGCACAGATACGCAGTATTTT	CATFPPDRGTDTQYF
TRBD2	TRBV5-1	.	TRBJ2-5	TGCGCCAGCAGCCCCGGGGTAGCGGGGGGGCAAGAGACCCAGTACTTC	CASSPGVAGGQETQYF
.	TRBV30	few	TRBJ2-7	TGTGCCTGGAGTTCCCCAGGGGGGTCCTACGAGCAGTACTTC	CAWSSPGGSYEQYF